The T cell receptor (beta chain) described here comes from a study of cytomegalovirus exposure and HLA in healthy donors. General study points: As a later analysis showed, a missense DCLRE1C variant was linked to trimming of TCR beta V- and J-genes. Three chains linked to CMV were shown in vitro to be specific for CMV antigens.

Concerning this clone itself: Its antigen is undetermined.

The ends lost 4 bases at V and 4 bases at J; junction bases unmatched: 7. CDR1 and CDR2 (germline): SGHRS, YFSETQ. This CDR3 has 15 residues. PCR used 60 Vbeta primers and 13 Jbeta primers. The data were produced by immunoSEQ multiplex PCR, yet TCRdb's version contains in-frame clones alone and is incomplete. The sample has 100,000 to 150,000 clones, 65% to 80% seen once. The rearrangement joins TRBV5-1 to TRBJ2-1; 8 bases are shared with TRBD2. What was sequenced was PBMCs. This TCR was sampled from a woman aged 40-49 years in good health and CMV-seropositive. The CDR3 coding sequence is TGCGCCAGCAGCCAAAGCGGGGGTGGTTACAATGAGCAGTTCTTC. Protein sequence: CASSQSGGGYNEQFF.